Presented here are 5 T cell receptor beta chains from one specimen sequenced in a study of CD8 T cells in ankylosing spondylitis. Antigens for these TCRs are unknown. Each CDR3 protein gets one entry after TCRdb re-called the 5' RACE reads with MiXCR. Here the sample spans approximately 550,000 distinct CDR3 sequences, more than 9.5% being singletons. Study outcomes and limitations: Ankylosing spondylitis blood seemed to carry a telltale TCR beta motif made of seven or eight highly homologous variants.

The sequenced sample was blood, either unsorted or a sorted T cell fraction (not recorded which). The receptors derive from a male donor with ankylosing spondylitis.

This clonotype was counted at least ten times. The chain joins TRBV30 to TRBJ2-1, with 9 bases matching TRBD2. With V trimmed by 4 bases and J by 10 bases, 11 bases remained unmatched. The CDR3 covers 14 residues. Per the germline V gene, CDR1 is GTSNPN and CDR2 is SVGIG (reference sequence). This CDR3 reads CAWTFLLAGQEQFF. DNA of the CDR3: TGTGCCTGGACTTTCCTACTAGCGGGCCAAGAGCAGTTCTTC.

There are many counts of this clonotype. The CDR3 nucleotides read TGTGCCAGCAGTTTAGCGCTAAGTATGGGCACTGAAGCTTTCTTT. Amino acids: CASSLALSMGTEAFF. The V gene is TRBV12-3 or TRBV12-4, the J gene TRBJ1-1, with D unclear. V lost 0 bases and J lost 4, with 12 bases in between. This CDR3 comprises 15 residues.

This clonotype came up many times. The chain uses TRBV5-1 and TRBJ2-5; 10 nucleotides match TRBD2. V gave up 0 bases and J gave up 4 bases; unmatched junction bases: 6. CDR3 length: 16 amino acids. Per germline, CDR1 SGHRS and CDR2 YFSETQ. The CDR3, as DNA: TGCGCCAGCAGCTTGGAGGCTAGCGGGAGTATAGAGACCCAGTACTTC. Translating it yields CASSLEASGSIETQYF.

The J gene is TRBJ1-5, the V gene TRBV3-1; unclear D gene. V lost 0 bases to trimming and J lost 0 bases, with 6 bases between them. The CDR3 has 15 residues. The germline CDR1 and CDR2 sequences are LGHDT and YNNKEL (reference sequence). The chain's CDR3 is CASSQEGFSNQPQHF. In DNA form, the CDR3 reads TGTGCCAGCAGCCAAGAAGGCTTTAGCAATCAGCCCCAGCATTTT. The variable domain in full, with the rest retrieved from reference TRBV3-1 and TRBJ1-5, is DTAVSQTPKYLVTQMGNDKSIKCEQNLGHDTMYWYKQDSKKFLKIMFSYNNKELIINETVPNRFSPKSPDKAHLNLHINSLELGDSAVYFCASSQEGFSNQPQHFGDGTRLSIL.

This clonotype showed up just a few times. The CDR3 sequence is CAWNGGGETQYF. In DNA, the CDR3 is TGTGCCTGGAATGGGGGCGGGGAGACCCAGTACTTC. This chain joins TRBV30 and TRBJ2-5; tentative D call: TRBD1 (6 bases). CDR1 GTSNPN and CDR2 SVGIG come from the germline V gene (reference sequence). The V and J ends lost 4 bases and 5 bases respectively, with 11 bases between them. This CDR3 spans 12 amino acids.